The T cell receptor (beta chain) under discussion was sequenced for a study of cytomegalovirus exposure and HLA in healthy donors. Background on the study: Earlier findings included roughly 120 million unique TCR beta sequences obtained from about 170 million T cells. Study findings and constraints: In terms of immune exposure information, only CMV serostatus was available. For most TCR beta V segments, an earlier analysis put the productive rate at about 90% or about 30% of the time.

Details on this clone: What it recognizes is unknown.

Trimming stripped 5 bases from V and 4 bases from J, with 12 bases between. Germline assignment: CDR1 MNHEY and CDR2 SVGAGI. The CDR3 length is 13 residues. It was with 60 Vbeta and 13 Jbeta primers that the PCR ran. Method: immunoSEQ multiplex PCR; TCRdb's copy keeps in-frame clones and lacks some. The sample has approximately 120,000 clones, 69% seen once. All donors participated as healthy donors of bone marrow. The receptor was derived from a woman aged 70 to 79 in good health and CMV-seropositive. The sequencing input was PBMCs. The rearrangement uses TRBV6-5 and TRBJ2-7; D is unclear. In DNA form, the CDR3 reads TGTGCCAGCAGTCGCTCGCCCCAGTACGAGCAGTACTTC. It is translated as CASSRSPQYEQYF.